Described below is a single TCR beta chain sequence and its context. As yet, its antigen is unknown. Looked up from germline, CDR1 is SEHNR and CDR2 is FQNEAQ (reference sequence). The CDR3 spans 13 residues. The V end was cut by 1 base, the J end by 3 bases, with 6 bases between. Every patient relapsed after autologous stem cell transplantation, and brentuximab vedotin exposure varied. The sample comes from a study of PD-1 blockade in classical Hodgkin lymphoma. Study-level findings and limits: Nivolumab starters within 1 year of ASCT were excluded. Those achieving complete response showed baseline diversity like newly diagnosed patients. With CD4+ cells, TCR diversity rose significantly by C4D1, but not with CD8+ cells. Baseline TCR diversity was reportedly lower in newly diagnosed patients than in healthy donors. It was reported as lower still in relapsed/refractory patients.

The table came from immunoSEQ multiplex PCR; TCRdb's copy has only in-frame clones and leaves some out. Among 130,000 to 150,000 clones listed, about 78% were seen once. This sequence was found in a human donor with classical Hodgkin lymphoma. Source: peripheral blood mononuclear cells (PBMCs), taken before the second cycle of nivolumab. The chain has TRBV7-9 and TRBJ1-2; maybe TRBD1 (5 bases). Here the CDR3 reads CASSLGGYYGYTF. CDR3 nucleotides: TGTGCCAGCAGCTTAGGGGGGTACTATGGCTACACCTTC.